This paragraph reports one T cell receptor (beta chain). Its antigen is as yet unknown. The germline V gene has CDR1 MNHNS and CDR2 SASEGT. V dropped 2 bases and J dropped 2 bases, with 10 bases sitting between them. The CDR3 extends over 15 amino acids. This sample was included in a study of follicular helper T cells after annual influenza vaccination. Study-level findings and limits: Yearly vaccinations repeatedly recalled conserved clonotypes in ICOS+CD38+ cTfh.

The time point is: 2015-2016 season, pre-vaccination. Using immunoSEQ multiplex PCR, the repertoire was profiled, and TCRdb retains in-frame clones only, with some absent. The table has a few thousand clones, 80% to 90% seen once. This chain links TRBV6-1 with TRBJ1-5; D remains ambiguous. This sequence originates from an adult who received the influenza vaccine. The specimen comprised CXCR5- memory CD4+ T cells sorted from blood, sampled on the day of influenza vaccination. CDR3 sequence (DNA): TGTGCCAGCAGTGAACGAGGGTTGGGCAATCAGCCCCAGCATTTT. As protein: CASSERGLGNQPQHF.